Shown below are 12 T cell receptor beta chains from a single sample sequenced in a study of read filtering for tumor transcriptome and immune sequencing. The library was built from around 0.4 ug RNA with molecular barcoded adaptors for alpha/delta and beta/gamma chains. TCRdb processed the reads anew with MiXCR; each CDR3 protein has one entry. Among about 130,000 distinct CDR3 sequences listed, 10% to 15% were seen once. Sequenced sample: a population of CD138-negative cells sorted from bone marrow. The receptor set was obtained from a donor over 35 with multiple myeloma.

At least ten counts were recorded for this clonotype. The gene calls are TRBV20-1 and TRBJ2-7; TRBD1 agrees at 7 bases. The J segment lost 1 base and the V segment lost 6 bases, leaving 9 bases of the junction unmatched. The germline V gene encodes CDR1 DFQATT and CDR2 SNEGSKA (reference sequence). CDR3 length: 14 residues. The CDR3 bases are TGCAGTGCAACCGGGACAGATATTTCCTACGAGCAGTACTTC. The encoded protein is CSATGTDISYEQYF.

The V gene is TRBV29-1, the J gene TRBJ1-2; unclear D gene. The CDR3 totals 12 residues. Trimming left V 3 bases short and J 3 bases short, with 8 bases between. The germline gives CDR1 SQVTM, CDR2 ANQGSEA. The CDR3 loop is CSVDQAYYGYTF. CDR3 in DNA: TGCAGCGTTGACCAGGCATACTATGGCTACACCTTC.

Many counts were recorded for this clonotype. The V call is TRBV9, the J call TRBJ2-3; D call uncertain. Germline-derived CDR1 and CDR2 are SGDLS and YYNGEE. V was pared by 4 bases and J by 2 bases, with 11 bases between. This CDR3 spans 14 amino acids. CDR3 in amino acids: CASSTDEITDTQYF. In DNA form, the CDR3 reads TGTGCCAGCAGCACGGACGAAATCACAGATACGCAGTATTTT. The complete variable domain, with remaining parts taken from reference TRBV9 and TRBJ2-3, reads DSGVTQTPKHLITATGQRVTLRCSPRSGDLSVYWYQQSLDQGLQFLIQYYNGEERAKGNILERFSAQQFPDLHSELNLSSLELGDSALYFCASSTDEITDTQYFGPGTRLTVL.

This clonotype appeared many times. V usage is TRBV5-1 and J usage is TRBJ2-7; possibly TRBD2 for D (6 bases). CDR3 size: 17 residues. Germline loops: CDR1 SGHRS, CDR2 YFSETQ. V lost 4 bases and J lost 5, with 25 bases in between. The CDR3 DNA is TGCGCCAGCAGCCGGGGTCCCGGCGGGGCGGGAATGAACGAGCAGTACTTC. Its translation is CASSRGPGGAGMNEQYF.

At least ten counts were recorded for this clonotype. Germline is not matched at one junction end, which may reflect a read error. The V gene is TRBV20-1, the J gene TRBJ1-1; D is unclear. The CDR3 sequence is 15 residues long. Germline V gene data show CDR1 as DFQATT and CDR2 as SNEGSKA (reference sequence). The CDR3 nucleotides are TGCAGTGCTCTACAGAACTTCGGGTTGAATACTGAAGCTTTCTTT. Its protein product is CSALQNFGLNTEAFF.

Written as DNA, the CDR3 is TGTGCCATCAGAAATCCTAGCGGGTTGTCAGATACGCAGTATTTT. As protein: CAIRNPSGLSDTQYF. This chain joins TRBV10-3 and TRBJ2-3; 8 positions match TRBD2. CDR1 is ENHRY, CDR2 SYGVKD, per germline. The CDR3 length is 15 residues. V gave up 6 bases and J gave up 4 bases; unmatched junction bases: 9.

This clonotype was seen at least ten times. The chain joins TRBV6-1 to TRBJ1-1; the D gene is possibly TRBD1 (6 bases). CDR1 is MNHNS, CDR2 SASEGT, per germline. The CDR3 spans 13 residues. V dropped 5 bases and J dropped 3 bases, with 10 bases sitting between them. CDR3 region: CASSRGIYTEAFF. CDR3 DNA: TGTGCCAGCAGTAGGGGGATCTACACTGAAGCTTTCTTT.

This clonotype was recorded many times. The V gene is TRBV15, the J gene TRBJ2-7; D remains unclear. Deletions cut 0 bases from V and 4 bases from J, with 7 bases between. CDR1 and CDR2 (germline): LNHNV, YYDKDF (reference sequence). The CDR3 covers 13 residues. The CDR3 sequence is CATSRELFYEQYF. DNA of the CDR3: TGTGCCACCAGCAGAGAATTGTTTTACGAGCAGTACTTC.

This rearrangement joins TRBV7-2 to TRBJ2-4, with a weak D call TRBD1 (5 bases). V lost 5 bases, J lost 6 bases, and 11 bases lay in between. The CDR3 length is 13 residues. Germline CDR1 and CDR2: SGHTA and FQGNSA. The CDR3 sequence is CASSGQFRNIQYF. CDR3 DNA: TGTGCCAGCAGCGGACAATTTAGAAACATTCAGTACTTC.

This clonotype was observed a few times. The chain recombines TRBV11-2 with TRBJ2-2; the D is unclear. The germline gives CDR1 SGHAT, CDR2 FQNNGV. Between the trimmed V and J ends, which lost 4 bases and 6 bases, there was a span of 9 bases. The CDR3 has 13 residues. The DNA for the CDR3 is TGTGCCAGCAGCTCCCGGAATTCCGGGGAGCTGTTTTTT. This sequence encodes CASSSRNSGELFF.

Notes on this clonotype: A much bigger clone sits one base away, suggesting this may be a read error. The chain combines TRBV5-4 with TRBJ1-1; D not certain. The CDR3 consists of 12 residues. With 7 bases removed from V and 11 bases from J, the gap between germline ends came to 18 bases. Germline V gene sequence: CDR1 SGHNT, CDR2 YYREEE (reference sequence). The CDR3 region has the DNA TGTGCCAGCGGCTGGGAAGGAGGCCCCGCTTTCTTT. Amino acid sequence: CASGWEGGPAFF. The full variable domain, with the rest looked up from reference TRBV5-4 and TRBJ1-1, is ETGVTQSPTHLIKTRGQQVTLRCSSQSGHNTVSWYQQALGQGPQFIFQYYREEENGRGNFPPRFSGLQFPNYSSELNVNALELDDSALYLCASGWEGGPAFFGQGTRLTVV.

This clonotype was counted at least ten times. The chain combines TRBV12-3 or TRBV12-4 with TRBJ1-1, with 8 bases fitting TRBD1. V was pared by 3 bases and J by 5 bases, with 8 bases of the junction left unmatched. This CDR3 comprises 15 residues. The CDR3: CASSFGTGWGTEAFF. Written as DNA, the CDR3 is TGTGCCAGCAGTTTCGGGACAGGTTGGGGGACTGAAGCTTTCTTT.